The 32 T cell receptor beta chains below were found in one sample sequenced in a study of identical twins. One entry per CDR3 protein results from TCRdb running MiXCR on the 5' RACE reads. The profile shows roughly 290,000 distinct CDR3 sequences, under 9% of them singletons. Separately, the same data were catalogued under a study of yellow fever vaccine responses in identical twins.

Specimen: memory (CD45RO+) T cells sorted from blood. Receptors originate from a woman younger than 35 in good health.

The chain carries TRBV5-1 and TRBJ2-7; D might be TRBD1 or TRBD2, each matching 7 bases. The V gene lost 1 base and the J gene lost 6 bases, with 14 bases spanning the gap. CDR3 length equals 14 residues. The germline gives CDR1 SGHRS, CDR2 YFSETQ. CDR3 nucleotide sequence: TGCGCCAGCAGCTTGAGGGAGGGGGCTGGCGAGCAGTACTTC. As protein: CASSLREGAGEQYF. The full variable domain, with the rest looked up from reference TRBV5-1 and TRBJ2-7, is KAGVTQTPRYLIKTRGQQVTLSCSPISGHRSVSWYQQTPGQGLQFLFEYFSETQRNKGNFPGRFSGRQFSNSRSEMNVSTLELGDSALYLCASSLREGAGEQYFGPGTRLTVT.

This CDR3 is CASARSGTDTQYF. CDR3 sequence (DNA): TGTGCTAGTGCTCGGAGTGGCACAGATACGCAGTATTTT. V gene TRBV12-5 combines with J gene TRBJ2-3, with unresolved D. The CDR3 runs to 13 residues. V was clipped by 7 bases and J by 1 base, with 9 bases between them. The germline gives CDR1 LGHNT, CDR2 FRNRAP.

The rearrangement joins TRBV7-3 to TRBJ2-7; TRBD2 matches at 11 bases. The germline V gene has CDR1 SGHTA and CDR2 FQGTGA. The CDR3 extends over 16 amino acids. With 2 bases clipped from V and 2 bases from J, the junction kept 5 bases outside the gene matches. CDR3 amino acids: CASSLQGTSGPYEQYF. DNA of the CDR3: TGTGCCAGCAGCTTACAGGGGACTAGCGGACCCTACGAGCAGTACTTC.

This clonotype was seen only a few times. The chain uses TRBV6-2 or TRBV6-3 and TRBJ1-1; 12 bases align to TRBD1. Germline V CDR1 and CDR2: MNHEY, SVGEGT. V dropped 6 bases and J dropped 5; count of bases not matched to a gene: 10. The CDR3 extends over 16 amino acids. The CDR3 is CASSWDRGRGVTEAFF. In DNA, the CDR3 is TGTGCCAGCAGCTGGGACAGGGGGCGAGGTGTAACTGAAGCTTTCTTT.

This clonotype was picked up many times. The DNA of the CDR3 is TGCGCCAGCAGCGGACAGGGAACCTACGAGCAGTACTTC. Translation: CASSGQGTYEQYF. The rearrangement joins TRBV5-1 to TRBJ2-7, with TRBD1 matching 8 bases. CDR3 length: 13 amino acids. With 4 bases clipped from V and 2 bases from J, the junction kept 2 bases outside the gene matches. The germline CDR1 and CDR2 sequences are SGHRS and YFSETQ. The full variable domain, with the rest looked up from reference TRBV5-1 and TRBJ2-7, is KAGVTQTPRYLIKTRGQQVTLSCSPISGHRSVSWYQQTPGQGLQFLFEYFSETQRNKGNFPGRFSGRQFSNSRSEMNVSTLELGDSALYLCASSGQGTYEQYFGPGTRLTVT.

This clonotype was seen at least ten times. The rearrangement joins TRBV29-1 to TRBJ2-1; 11 bases align to TRBD2. Germline CDR1 and CDR2: SQVTM and ANQGSEA. The CDR3 is 15 amino acids. The J segment lost 7 bases and the V segment lost 7 bases, leaving 12 bases of the junction unmatched. The CDR3 here is CSAVPNSGRENEQFF. The DNA of the CDR3 is TGCAGCGCGGTACCAAATAGCGGGAGGGAAAATGAGCAGTTCTTC.

This chain joins TRBV9 and TRBJ2-7, with 7 bases matching TRBD2. The CDR3 sequence is 15 residues long. The germline gives CDR1 SGDLS, CDR2 YYNGEE. V dropped 4 bases and J dropped 4; count of bases not matched to a gene: 11. The CDR3 coding sequence is TGTGCCAGCAGCCAAGGTTGGGCGGGAGCGTACGAGCAGTACTTC. Protein product: CASSQGWAGAYEQYF. The full variable domain, completed using reference TRBV9 and TRBJ2-7, is DSGVTQTPKHLITATGQRVTLRCSPRSGDLSVYWYQQSLDQGLQFLIQYYNGEERAKGNILERFSAQQFPDLHSELNLSSLELGDSALYFCASSQGWAGAYEQYFGPGTRLTVT.

This clonotype appeared many times. The chain couples TRBV6-1 to TRBJ1-1; D ambiguous. The CDR3 is 14 amino acids. Trimming removed 7 bases from V and 3 bases from J, with 15 bases in between. Germline V gene data show CDR1 as MNHNS and CDR2 as SASEGT. The DNA of the CDR3 is TGTGCCAGCAACAAACCGTCTGGCGACACTGAAGCTTTCTTT. Translating gives CASNKPSGDTEAFF.

The chain joins TRBV20-1 to TRBJ2-3, with 13 nucleotides matching TRBD2. V gave up 4 bases and J gave up 6 bases; unmatched junction bases: 7. The CDR3 spans 15 residues. Germline-derived CDR1 and CDR2 are DFQATT and SNEGSKA (reference sequence). CDR3 protein: CSANTGTSGADTQYF. The DNA of the CDR3 is TGCAGTGCTAATACCGGGACTAGCGGGGCGGATACGCAGTATTTT.

This clonotype has at least ten counts. The chain combines TRBV5-1 with TRBJ2-3; D gene uncertain. Germline CDR1 and CDR2: SGHRS and YFSETQ. The ends were cut back, 2 bases at V and 2 bases at J, with 6 bases in the middle. The CDR3 covers 13 residues. This CDR3 is CASSFGDTDTQYF. For the CDR3, the DNA is TGCGCCAGCAGCTTTGGGGACACAGATACGCAGTATTTT.

The rearrangement joins TRBV20-1 to TRBJ2-3; D might be TRBD2 (5 bases). With 0 bases removed from V and 6 bases from J, the gap between germline ends came to 16 bases. The CDR3 has 15 residues. Germline assignment: CDR1 DFQATT and CDR2 SNEGSKA (reference sequence). The CDR3, as DNA: TGCAGTGCTAGAGAAAGGAAGCTAGCTCTTGATACGCAGTATTTT. This encodes CSARERKLALDTQYF.

The rearrangement uses TRBV7-8 and TRBJ2-5; D may be TRBD2 (6 bases). V was pared by 8 bases and J by 0 bases, with 19 bases between. The length of the CDR3 is 16 residues. Germline assignment: CDR1 SGHVS and CDR2 FQNEAQ. CDR3 in amino acids: CASWAGLILYQETQYF. As DNA, the CDR3 is TGTGCCAGCTGGGCGGGACTGATTCTGTACCAAGAGACCCAGTACTTC.

The chain couples TRBV10-3 to TRBJ2-1; the D gene is possibly TRBD2 (7 bases). Germline CDR1 reads ENHRY; CDR2 reads SYGVKD. There are 15 residues in the CDR3. The V and J ends lost 4 bases and 7 bases respectively, with 17 bases between them. CDR3 amino acids: CAISVGGGARNEQFF. For the CDR3, the DNA is TGTGCCATCAGTGTAGGGGGGGGGGCCCGGAATGAGCAGTTCTTC.

In nucleotides, the CDR3 is TGCGCCAGCACCCGGGGAGCTAGCGGGGGCCTCGCCACCGGGGAGCTGTTTTTT. Its translation is CASTRGASGGLATGELFF. The V gene is TRBV5-1, the J gene TRBJ2-2, with 10 bases identical to TRBD2. Looked up from germline, CDR1 is SGHRS and CDR2 is YFSETQ. The CDR3 has 18 amino acids. J was trimmed by 4 bases and V by 6 bases; bases with no gene match: 15.

This clonotype was counted between two and nine times. The chain couples TRBV6-1 to TRBJ2-5; TRBD2 agrees at 10 bases. The CDR3 has 15 amino acids. Germline CDR1 reads MNHNS; CDR2 reads SASEGT. Trimming removed 7 bases from V and 1 base from J; junction bases left unmatched: 6. The CDR3 sequence is CASTRTSGSQETQYF. The DNA for the CDR3 is TGTGCCAGCACTCGGACTAGCGGTTCCCAAGAGACCCAGTACTTC.

This clonotype has a handful of counts. The chain combines TRBV3-1 with TRBJ1-4, with 8 bases fitting TRBD1. The junction had 4 bases not matched to a gene; V was cut back by 4 bases and J by 3 bases. Looked up from germline, CDR1 is LGHDT and CDR2 is YNNKEL (reference sequence). This CDR3 has 15 amino acids. CDR3 in DNA: TGTGCCAGCAGCCCGACAGGGGAGGCTAATGAAAAACTGTTTTTT. It specifies CASSPTGEANEKLFF.

This clonotype has a handful of counts. The chain links TRBV7-9 to TRBJ1-1, with D perhaps TRBD1 (5 bases). The V end was cut by 5 bases, the J end by 2 bases, with 21 bases between. CDR3 length: 17 residues. Germline values: CDR1 SEHNR, CDR2 FQNEAQ (reference sequence). The CDR3 sequence: CASSPWGKGGPNTEAFF. The CDR3 nucleotides are TGTGCCAGCAGCCCTTGGGGCAAGGGAGGCCCCAACACTGAAGCTTTCTTT. Full variable domain (outside the CDR3, taken from reference TRBV7-9 and TRBJ1-1): DTGVSQNPRHKITKRGQNVTFRCDPISEHNRLYWYRQTLGQGPEFLTYFQNEAQLEKSRLLSDRFSAERPKGSFSTLEIQRTEQGDSAMYLCASSPWGKGGPNTEAFFGQGTRLTVV.

This rearrangement joins TRBV5-1 to TRBJ2-3; TRBD2 agrees at 8 bases. The V segment lost 0 bases and the J segment 0 bases; nucleotides outside the gene matches: 9. The CDR3 contains 18 residues. Germline V lookup: CDR1 SGHRS, CDR2 YFSETQ. CDR3 sequence: CASSLARGSGASTDTQYF. CDR3 bases: TGCGCCAGCAGCTTGGCTCGGGGTAGCGGGGCTAGCACAGATACGCAGTATTTT.

CDR3 residues: CASSPDPGPVGEQYF. The CDR3 nucleotides are TGTGCCAGCAGCCCGGACCCGGGACCCGTCGGCGAGCAGTACTTC. This sequence joins TRBV5-4 and TRBJ2-7, with D perhaps TRBD1 or TRBD2 (5 bases each). The CDR3 spans 15 residues. Trimming took off 4 bases at V and 6 bases at J, with 20 bases between the two ends. Per the germline V gene, CDR1 is SGHNT and CDR2 is YYREEE (reference sequence).

This clonotype was seen many times. This chain connects TRBV12-3 or TRBV12-4 to TRBJ2-1; D unresolved. The CDR3 consists of 11 residues. V gave up 0 bases and J gave up 15 bases, with 9 bases separating them. CDR3 coding DNA: TGTGCCAGCAGTTTAGCGGGTTCAACGTTCTTC. Protein: CASSLAGSTFF.

The rearrangement links TRBV7-2 to TRBJ2-1; maybe TRBD2 (5 bases). CDR1 and CDR2 (germline): SGHTA, FQGNSA. Between the trimmed V and J ends, which lost 2 bases and 1 base, there was a span of 12 bases. The CDR3 is made up of 16 amino acids. CDR3 protein: CASSLRLEVSYNEQFF. In nucleotides, the CDR3 is TGTGCCAGCAGCTTACGACTGGAGGTATCCTACAATGAGCAGTTCTTC.

This clonotype was seen at least ten times. The CDR3 nucleotides are TGCGCCAGCAGCTTGGGGGCAGGGTACAATGAGCAGTTCTTC. This sequence encodes CASSLGAGYNEQFF. The J gene is TRBJ2-1, the V gene TRBV5-1, with D perhaps matching TRBD1 (5 bases). Germline values: CDR1 SGHRS, CDR2 YFSETQ. The CDR3 contains 14 residues. The V end was cut by 0 bases, the J end by 4 bases, with 8 bases between.

This clonotype was recorded many times. The chain joins TRBV12-3 or TRBV12-4 to TRBJ2-1, with no clear D. The CDR3 contains 18 residues. Trimming took 7 bases from V and 5 from J, leaving 27 bases between them. Written as DNA, the CDR3 is TGTGCCAGCATGGGCAGTTTAAGGTCGATGGGATCCGACAATGAGCAGTTCTTC. Translating gives CASMGSLRSMGSDNEQFF.

This clonotype was detected a few times. The chain couples TRBV7-9 to TRBJ2-3; tentatively, D is TRBD1 (6 bases). Germline CDR1 SEHNR, CDR2 FQNEAQ (reference sequence). Deletions cut 5 bases from V and 7 bases from J, with 19 bases between. The CDR3 is made up of 15 amino acids. CDR3 loop: CASSPTVRTENTQYF. The CDR3 DNA is TGTGCCAGCAGCCCCACGGTCCGGACAGAGAATACGCAGTATTTT.

This clonotype came up many times. The J gene is TRBJ2-7, the V gene TRBV12-3 or TRBV12-4; 13 bases map to TRBD2. The CDR3 sequence is 17 residues long. With V trimmed by 2 bases and J by 3 bases, 7 bases remained unmatched. The DNA of the CDR3 is TGTGCCAGCAGTTTAAACTTAGGACTAGCGGGAGTCTACGAGCAGTACTTC. This gives the protein CASSLNLGLAGVYEQYF.

This clonotype was recorded at least ten times. V is TRBV27 and J is TRBJ1-1; weak D call: TRBD1 (5 bases). V lost 0 bases to trimming and J lost 6 bases, with 11 bases between them. The CDR3 runs 14 residues. CDR1 and CDR2 from the germline V gene are MNHEY and SMNVEV (reference sequence). The CDR3 DNA sequence: TGTGCCAGCAGTTTATCCACAGGTGTGGCTGAAGCTTTCTTT. Translated: CASSLSTGVAEAFF.

This clonotype was recorded many times. J is TRBJ1-1 and V is TRBV12-3 or TRBV12-4; D perhaps matches TRBD1 (5 bases). Trimming removed 1 base at V and 6 bases at J, with 15 bases between. The CDR3 sequence is 15 residues long. CDR3 loop: CASSLGWAQGAEAFF. Here the CDR3 DNA reads TGTGCCAGCAGTTTAGGCTGGGCACAAGGGGCTGAAGCTTTCTTT.

The V call is TRBV12-3 or TRBV12-4, the J call TRBJ1-2, with D maybe TRBD1 (6 bases). The CDR3 has 11 amino acids. Trimming removed 6 bases from V and 7 bases from J, with 9 bases in between. CDR3 residues: CASSDRFGYTF. The DNA of the CDR3 is TGTGCCAGCAGCGACAGGTTTGGCTACACCTTC.

The sample holds a few counts of this clonotype. The rearrangement joins TRBV6-6 to TRBJ1-5, with a weak D call TRBD1 (5 bases). There are 13 residues in the CDR3. In germline, CDR1 is MNHNY, CDR2 SVGAGI (reference sequence). Between the trimmed V and J ends, which lost 7 bases and 8 bases, there was a span of 15 bases. The CDR3 sequence is CASIGDVLKPQHF. DNA of the CDR3: TGTGCCAGCATCGGGGACGTTTTGAAGCCCCAGCATTTT.

This rearrangement joins TRBV2 to TRBJ1-1, with D possibly matching TRBD1 (6 bases). The CDR3 is 16 residues long. Trimming cost V 5 bases and J 2 bases, with 18 bases left between them. CDR1 and CDR2 from the germline V gene are SNHLY and FYNNEI. The CDR3 sequence: CASSTLLGGSNTEAFF. CDR3 nucleotides: TGTGCCAGCAGTACACTTCTTGGGGGCAGCAACACTGAAGCTTTCTTT. The entire variable domain, with the rest obtained from reference TRBV2 and TRBJ1-1, is as follows: EPEVTQTPSHQVTQMGQEVILRCVPISNHLYFYWYRQILGQKVEFLVSFYNNEISEKSEIFDDQFSVERPDGSNFTLKIRSTKLEDSAMYFCASSTLLGGSNTEAFFGQGTRLTVV.

This clonotype was recorded many times. V and J are TRBV7-9 and TRBJ2-1; the D gene is possibly TRBD2 (6 bases). The CDR3 sequence is 14 residues long. Germline V gives CDR1 SEHNR, CDR2 FQNEAQ (reference sequence). Trimming removed 5 bases from V and 7 bases from J, with 15 bases in between. The CDR3 DNA is TGTGCCAGCAGCCCCCAGGGACTGATAAATGAGCAGTTCTTC. Protein product: CASSPQGLINEQFF. The whole variable domain, remainder taken from reference TRBV7-9 and TRBJ2-1, is DTGVSQNPRHKITKRGQNVTFRCDPISEHNRLYWYRQTLGQGPEFLTYFQNEAQLEKSRLLSDRFSAERPKGSFSTLEIQRTEQGDSAMYLCASSPQGLINEQFFGPGTRLTVL.

V usage is TRBV20-1 and J usage is TRBJ2-2, with TRBD2 matching 12 bases. V lost 4 bases to trimming and J lost 0 bases; unmatched junction nucleotides: 6. The germline V gene encodes CDR1 DFQATT and CDR2 SNEGSKA (reference sequence). This CDR3 has 17 residues. The CDR3 region has the DNA TGCAGTGCTACACGACTAGCGGGGGCCACGAACACCGGGGAGCTGTTTTTT. Residues: CSATRLAGATNTGELFF.